This section outlines one TCR beta chain sequence together with its context. Produced via immunoSEQ multiplex PCR; TCRdb's table is partial and in-frame only. Of around 300,000 clones in the sample, about 86% were seen once. The CDR3 runs 12 residues. Germline V gene lookup returns CDR1 GTSNPN and CDR2 SVGIG (reference sequence). Trimming left V 7 bases short and J 2 bases short, with 12 bases between. The data belong to a study of cytomegalovirus exposure and HLA in healthy donors. The origin of this receptor is a woman between 18 and 29 years old in good health and CMV-seronegative. The sequencing input was PBMCs. This rearrangement joins TRBV30 to TRBJ2-7; maybe TRBD2 (5 bases). The CDR3 loop reads CASGFTAYEQYF. CDR3 nucleotides: TGTGCCTCGGGATTCACCGCCTACGAGCAGTACTTC.